The present T cell receptor (beta chain) was sequenced within a study of T cells in Graves' hyperthyroidism and ophthalmopathy. RNA transcripts served as the template for amplifying TCR beta CDR3 regions. A set of HTBI primers served as the primers for a first-round RT-PCR of the TCR CDR3. MiXCR, run by TCRdb on the multiplex PCR reads, gives a single entry per CDR3 protein. The data contain hundreds of thousands of distinct CDR3 sequences, nearly 45% of them singletons. The length of the CDR3 is 11 residues. Trimming cost V 4 bases and J 9 bases, with 10 bases left between them. Specimen: peripheral blood or thyroid tissue (not recorded which). The sequence was obtained from an adult man with Graves' disease, either hyperthyroidism or ophthalmopathy (not recorded which). The J gene is TRBJ2-7, the V gene TRBV12-3 or TRBV12-4; D remains ambiguous. This CDR3 is CASSYLQLQYF. The CDR3 DNA reads TGTGCCAGCAGTTACCTCCAATTGCAGTACTTC.